A selection of T cell receptor beta chains follows, all from one sample in a study of T-cell reconstitution after alpha-beta-depleted transplantation in children. TCRdb processed the PCR reads anew with MiXCR; each CDR3 protein has one entry. The sample has 200,000 to 250,000 distinct CDR3 sequences, 8% to 9.5% seen once. The material sequenced was PBMCs from the stem cell graft donor, taken from the stem cell graft. The receptors were sampled from a human donor who donated a stem cell graft to a child with acute lymphoblastic leukemia. CDR3s include the opening cysteine and the closing phenylalanine or tryptophan. The D gene is left open where the match is weak. Size is omitted from some rows. Given values are once, few, many or a class for expanded clones.

D gene: -
clone size: many
J gene: TRBJ2-1
V gene: TRBV29-1
CDR3 protein: CSVVGQINEQFF
CDR3 DNA: TGCAGCGTTGTTGGGCAGATCAATGAGCAGTTCTTC

D gene: -
clone size: -
J gene: TRBJ2-1
V gene: TRBV3-1
CDR3 protein: CASSQESPMGGVLIRAYNEQFF
CDR3 DNA: TGTGCCAGCAGCCAAGAGTCACCCATGGGCGGGGTCTTAATACGCGCCTACAATGAGCAGTTCTTC

D gene: TRBD1
clone size: -
J gene: TRBJ2-7
V gene: TRBV27
CDR3 protein: CASSHRDRGSYEQYF
CDR3 DNA: TGTGCCAGCAGCCACCGGGACAGGGGTTCCTACGAGCAGTACTTC

D gene: TRBD1
clone size: many
J gene: TRBJ1-2
V gene: TRBV5-1
CDR3 protein: CASSLEGGQTNYGYTF
CDR3 DNA: TGCGCCAGCAGCTTGGAGGGGGGACAGACTAACTATGGCTACACCTTC

D gene: -
clone size: -
J gene: TRBJ1-6
V gene: TRBV19
CDR3 protein: CASRADRSPLHF
CDR3 DNA: TGTGCCAGTAGAGCAGATCGTTCACCCCTCCACTTT

D gene: TRBD2
clone size: many
J gene: TRBJ2-2
V gene: TRBV5-4
CDR3 protein: CASNVGGRNTGELFF
CDR3 DNA: TGTGCCAGCAATGTCGGCGGGAGAAACACCGGGGAGCTGTTTTTT

D gene: -
clone size: few
J gene: TRBJ2-1
V gene: TRBV15
CDR3 protein: CATTGARYNEQFF
CDR3 DNA: TGTGCCACCACGGGGGCACGATACAATGAGCAGTTCTTC

D gene: -
clone size: few
J gene: TRBJ2-7
V gene: TRBV7-6
CDR3 protein: CASSLSDWDAQYF
CDR3 DNA: TGTGCCAGCAGCTTATCCGATTGGGACGCGCAGTACTTC

D gene: -
clone size: few
J gene: TRBJ2-1
V gene: TRBV20-1
CDR3 protein: CSAKLPGRSYNEQFF
CDR3 DNA: TGCAGTGCTAAGCTCCCCGGGCGGTCCTACAATGAGCAGTTCTTC

D gene: -
clone size: many
J gene: TRBJ2-3
V gene: TRBV5-1
CDR3 protein: CASSLAGLGTDTQYF
CDR3 DNA: TGCGCCAGCAGCTTGGCAGGGCTTGGAACAGATACGCAGTATTTT

D gene: -
clone size: many
J gene: TRBJ2-7
V gene: TRBV25-1
CDR3 protein: CASSGLGTWPYEQYF
CDR3 DNA: TGTGCCAGCAGTGGTCTCGGGACATGGCCCTACGAGCAGTACTTC

D gene: -
clone size: -
J gene: TRBJ2-3
V gene: TRBV12-3/TRBV12-4
CDR3 protein: CASIWRASTDTQYF
CDR3 DNA: TGTGCCAGCATCTGGCGGGCGAGCACAGATACGCAGTATTTT

D gene: -
clone size: few
J gene: TRBJ2-2
V gene: TRBV18
CDR3 protein: CASSPLGGPAGPGELFF
CDR3 DNA: TGTGCCAGCTCACCTCTAGGTGGTCCGGCTGGTCCCGGGGAGCTGTTTTTT

D gene: -
clone size: few
J gene: TRBJ2-7
V gene: TRBV12-3/TRBV12-4
CDR3 protein: CASSLEFRWGQGEQYF
CDR3 DNA: TGTGCCAGCAGTTTAGAGTTCAGGTGGGGCCAGGGCGAGCAGTACTTC

D gene: -
clone size: many
J gene: TRBJ2-7
V gene: TRBV20-1
CDR3 protein: CSASGGIYEQYF
CDR3 DNA: TGCAGTGCTAGTGGGGGAATCTACGAGCAGTACTTC

D gene: TRBD1
clone size: -
J gene: TRBJ1-4
V gene: TRBV5-6
CDR3 protein: CASSTTGGDEKLFF
CDR3 DNA: TGTGCCAGCAGCACGACAGGGGGAGATGAAAAACTGTTTTTT

D gene: -
clone size: few
J gene: TRBJ2-6
V gene: TRBV4-2
CDR3 protein: CASRPPGTEVSSGANVLTF
CDR3 DNA: TGTGCCAGCCGCCCTCCGGGGACGGAGGTCTCCTCTGGGGCCAACGTCCTGACTTTC

D gene: -
clone size: many
J gene: TRBJ2-7
V gene: TRBV7-2
CDR3 protein: CASSLITGSYEQYF
CDR3 DNA: TGTGCCAGCAGCTTAATTACCGGTTCCTACGAGCAGTACTTC

D gene: -
clone size: -
J gene: TRBJ2-3
V gene: TRBV6-5
CDR3 protein: CASSYSRDTQYF
CDR3 DNA: TGTGCCAGCAGTTACTCGAGAGATACGCAGTATTTT

D gene: -
clone size: -
J gene: TRBJ1-1
V gene: TRBV5-1
CDR3 protein: CASTRDGVGNTEAFF
CDR3 DNA: TGCGCCAGCACGCGGGATGGGGTCGGGAACACTGAAGCTTTCTTT

D gene: TRBD2
clone size: few
J gene: TRBJ2-5
V gene: TRBV5-5
CDR3 protein: CASSLGSGGTETQYF
CDR3 DNA: TGTGCCAGCAGCTTGGGTAGCGGGGGGACGGAGACCCAGTACTTC

D gene: TRBD2
clone size: many
J gene: TRBJ2-2
V gene: TRBV11-3
CDR3 protein: CASSAGLAGNTGELFF
CDR3 DNA: TGTGCCAGCAGCGCCGGACTAGCGGGGAACACCGGGGAGCTGTTTTTT

D gene: TRBD1
clone size: -
J gene: TRBJ2-5
V gene: TRBV7-2
CDR3 protein: CASSSYRGFRETQYF
CDR3 DNA: TGTGCCAGCAGCTCATACAGGGGGTTTCGGGAGACCCAGTACTTC